The 5 T cell receptor beta chains below all came from one sample that was sequenced in a study of blood T cell repertoires in COVID-19. The table came from immunoSEQ multiplex PCR; TCRdb's copy has only in-frame clones and leaves some out. The sample shows approximately 53,000 clones, 90% to 95% of them seen only once. The sequencing sample was made of peripheral blood. The receptors shown here come from an elderly woman with acute or convalescent COVID-19.

The V gene is TRBV7-3, the J gene TRBJ1-4; 11 nucleotides agree with TRBD1. After removal of 4 bases from V and 6 bases from J, the junction contained 7 bases not matched to a gene. This CDR3 is 16 amino acids long. The V gene's germline CDR1 is SGHTA and CDR2 FQGTGA. DNA of the CDR3: TGTGCCAGCAGCTCAGAAGGACAGGGGGCTGATGAAAAACTGTTTTTT. Translating it yields CASSSEGQGADEKLFF.

This clone has just one count. The chain recombines TRBV30 with TRBJ1-3; no clear D gene. The V end was cut by 0 bases, the J end by 2 bases, with 14 bases between. Germline CDR1 is GTSNPN and CDR2 is SVGIG (reference sequence). The length of the CDR3 is 16 residues. The CDR3 sequence is CAWSVLATITGNTIYF. The CDR3, as DNA: TGTGCCTGGAGTGTACTCGCTACTATCACTGGAAACACCATATATTTT.

V usage is TRBV18 and J usage is TRBJ2-1; 8 bases agree with TRBD1. J was trimmed by 9 bases and V by 5 bases; bases with no gene match: 6. This CDR3 contains 13 residues. Germline CDR1 KGHSH, CDR2 LQKENI. In nucleotides, the CDR3 is TGTGCCAGCTCAGGACAGGGTCAGGCTGAGCAGTTCTTC. This sequence encodes CASSGQGQAEQFF. The full variable domain, completed using reference TRBV18 and TRBJ2-1, is NAGVMQNPRHLVRRRGQEARLRCSPMKGHSHVYWYRQLPEEGLKFMVYLQKENIIDESGMPKERFSAEFPKEGPSILRIQQVVRGDSAAYFCASSGQGQAEQFFGPGTRLTVL.

The chain recombines TRBV5-6 with TRBJ2-5; 12 positions match TRBD2. The CDR3 has 15 residues. The J segment lost 3 bases and the V segment lost 2 bases, leaving 2 bases of the junction unmatched. Germline CDR1 and CDR2: SGHDT and YYEEEE. CDR3 coding DNA: TGTGCCAGCAGCTTCAGGACTAGCGGGAAAGAGACCCAGTACTTC. It encodes CASSFRTSGKETQYF.

The V and J genes are TRBV4-1 and TRBJ1-2; D is perhaps TRBD1 (6 bases). There are 15 residues in the CDR3. Looked up from germline, CDR1 is MGHRA and CDR2 is YSYEKL. The V gene lost 1 base and the J gene lost 3 bases, with 12 bases spanning the gap. In DNA, the CDR3 is TGCGCCAGCAGCCAAGGTCCTTGGACAGACTATGGCTACACCTTC. Protein product: CASSQGPWTDYGYTF.